The 16 T cell receptor beta chains presented below share a single source sample, sequenced in a study of T cells in Graves' hyperthyroidism and ophthalmopathy. Amplified regions were TCR beta CDR3 sequences from RNA transcripts. TCR CDR3 regions were first amplified by RT-PCR with HTBI primers. TCRdb independently ran MiXCR on the multiplex PCR reads; one entry per CDR3 protein. The sample holds fewer than 400,000 distinct CDR3 sequences, about 14% seen once. Specimen: blood. The receptors stem from a man in his fifties with Graves' ophthalmopathy.

Only a few counts were recorded for this clonotype. The chain uses TRBV7-9 and TRBJ2-2, with 7 bases lining up with TRBD2. Germline CDR1 SEHNR, CDR2 FQNEAQ (reference sequence). Trimming cost V 2 bases and J 14 bases; bases outside gene matches: 5. The CDR3 loop spans 12 amino acids. The CDR3: CASSLYGGILFF. The CDR3 DNA sequence: TGTGCCAGCAGCTTATACGGGGGGATACTGTTTTTT.

The rearrangement joins TRBV4-1 to TRBJ2-7; D is unresolved. The germline V gene encodes CDR1 MGHRA and CDR2 YSYEKL. The CDR3 totals 14 residues. Trimming cost V 0 bases and J 4 bases, with 10 bases left between them. In DNA form, the CDR3 reads TGCGCCAGCAGCCAAGAGGAGACTTCGTACGAGCAGTACTTC. It yields the protein CASSQEETSYEQYF.

The J gene is TRBJ1-1, the V gene TRBV29-1, with a possible D match to TRBD1 (5 bases). Looked up from germline, CDR1 is SQVTM and CDR2 is ANQGSEA. The germline V and J ends were trimmed by 7 bases and 1 base, with 25 bases remaining between them. CDR3 length equals 17 residues. The chain's CDR3 is CSAHYPLSGLRNTEAFF. CDR3 nucleotide sequence: TGCAGCGCCCACTACCCCCTATCGGGACTCAGGAACACTGAAGCTTTCTTT.

In this sample, this clonotype turned up many times. This chain joins TRBV2 and TRBJ1-5, with D unclear. This CDR3 is 12 amino acids long. V was clipped by 4 bases and J by 4 bases, with 5 bases between them. The germline V gene has CDR1 SNHLY and CDR2 FYNNEI. The CDR3 sequence is CASSARNQPQHF. The CDR3 coding sequence is TGTGCCAGCAGTGCTAGAAATCAGCCCCAGCATTTT.

The sample holds many counts of this clonotype. V is TRBV12-3 or TRBV12-4 and J is TRBJ2-7, with TRBD2 matching 11 bases. With 3 bases clipped from V and 0 bases from J, the junction kept 4 bases outside the gene matches. CDR3 length: 16 residues. The CDR3 bases are TGTGCCAGCAGTTTCCTCGGGACTAGCGGCTCCTACGAGCAGTACTTC. Protein product: CASSFLGTSGSYEQYF.

This rearrangement joins TRBV20-1 to TRBJ2-3; no clear D. This CDR3 spans 14 amino acids. Germline values: CDR1 DFQATT, CDR2 SNEGSKA (reference sequence). V dropped 7 bases and J dropped 0 bases, with 14 bases sitting between them. The CDR3 coding sequence is TGCAGTGGGCTGGGTGATCATAGCACAGATACGCAGTATTTT. Translation: CSGLGDHSTDTQYF.

The table lists this clonotype with a few counts. The CDR3 sequence: CASSLDREENSYEQYF. The CDR3 DNA reads TGCGCCAGCAGCTTGGACCGCGAGGAAAACTCCTACGAGCAGTACTTC. The chain has TRBV5-1 and TRBJ2-7, with D unclear. This CDR3 comprises 16 residues. Germline V gene sequence: CDR1 SGHRS, CDR2 YFSETQ. With 0 bases removed from V and 0 bases from J, the gap between germline ends came to 13 bases.

This clonotype came up a few times. J is TRBJ2-2 and V is TRBV9; D is uncertain. V was pared by 1 base and J by 3 bases, with 7 bases between. The CDR3 spans 14 residues. In germline, CDR1 is SGDLS, CDR2 YYNGEE. This chain's CDR3 is CASSVSLDTGELFF. DNA of the CDR3: TGTGCCAGCAGCGTAAGTCTAGACACCGGGGAGCTGTTTTTT.

This rearrangement joins TRBV20-1 to TRBJ2-3; 7 bases match TRBD2. Germline CDR1 reads DFQATT; CDR2 reads SNEGSKA (reference sequence). The V gene end was trimmed by 7 bases and the J gene end by 4 bases; junction bases not matched to a gene: 11. The CDR3 consists of 14 residues. As DNA, the CDR3 is TGCAGTGGATCCCGCGCGGGAGTGGCAGATACGCAGTATTTT. Translating it yields CSGSRAGVADTQYF.

This chain joins TRBV19 and TRBJ2-7; TRBD1 or TRBD2 may be the D gene (5 bases each). There are 13 residues in the CDR3. Deletions cut 1 base from V and 7 bases from J, with 11 bases between. CDR1 LNHDA and CDR2 SQIVND come from the germline V gene (reference sequence). The CDR3 bases are TGTGCCAGTAGTATAGTTTTGGGACGAGAGCAGTACTTC. It codes for CASSIVLGREQYF.

This clonotype was seen many times. V gene TRBV5-1 combines with J gene TRBJ1-1; 10 bases line up with TRBD1. The germline V gene has CDR1 SGHRS and CDR2 YFSETQ. This CDR3 region has 15 residues. V shed 3 bases and J 0 bases; nucleotides not matched to a gene: 2. The CDR3 DNA reads TGCGCCAGCAGCTGGACAGGGGGTATGAACACTGAAGCTTTCTTT. This translates into CASSWTGGMNTEAFF.

This clonotype was seen at least ten times. The genes are TRBV4-1 and TRBJ2-1; 8 bases line up with TRBD2. Trimming removed 0 bases from V and 6 bases from J; junction bases left unmatched: 7. Germline V gene sequence: CDR1 MGHRA, CDR2 YSYEKL. CDR3 length: 16 amino acids. CDR3 loop: CASSQDQASGFNEQFF. The CDR3 DNA reads TGCGCCAGCAGCCAAGATCAGGCTAGCGGGTTCAATGAGCAGTTCTTC.

The chain couples TRBV29-1 to TRBJ2-3; no definite D call. The CDR3 runs to 10 residues. CDR1 and CDR2 (germline): SQVTM, ANQGSEA. V lost 4 bases, J lost 4 bases, and 3 bases lay in between. Written as DNA, the CDR3 is TGCAGCGTTGGTTCAGATACGCAGTATTTT. Protein: CSVGSDTQYF.

This clonotype has only a few counts. This chain links TRBV19 with TRBJ2-3; tentative D call: TRBD1 (6 bases). Germline CDR1 LNHDA, CDR2 SQIVND (reference sequence). The V end lost 4 bases, the J end lost 4 bases, and 21 bases lay between the germline ends. The CDR3 has 17 residues. As DNA, the CDR3 is TGTGCCAGTAGTACCCCCAGGGGTGGCAGATGGGCAGATACGCAGTATTTT. It codes for CASSTPRGGRWADTQYF.

This clonotype was detected a few times. This sequence joins TRBV6-5 and TRBJ1-6; D uncertain. Germline V gene data show CDR1 as MNHEY and CDR2 as SVGAGI. The CDR3 contains 15 residues. V was clipped by 4 bases and J by 6 bases, with 13 bases between them. The CDR3 reads CASSSPTGPNSPLHF. CDR3 bases: TGTGCCAGCAGTTCCCCGACGGGTCCTAATTCACCCCTCCACTTT.

This clonotype was seen a handful of times. The rearrangement links TRBV19 to TRBJ1-1; D unclear. The V and J ends lost 2 bases and 6 bases respectively, with 19 bases between them. Germline loops: CDR1 LNHDA, CDR2 SQIVND (reference sequence). The CDR3 is 16 residues long. The CDR3 coding sequence is TGTGCCAGTAGTATATCTTCGACATCGGCGAGAGCTGAAGCTTTCTTT. Translation gives CASSISSTSARAEAFF.